This T cell receptor (beta chain) came from a study of OX40 agonist ivuxolimab in advanced cancers. The wider study: Ivuxolimab is a fully human IgG2 antibody that activates OX40 (CD134). A partial response was reached by three patients: one with hepatocellular carcinoma and two with cutaneous melanoma. Ivuxolimab was administered intravenously to patients at 0.01 to 10 mg/kg every 2 weeks. Study-level findings and limits: Nonresponders, in some cases, also had low normalized T-cell clonal expansion.

The germline gives CDR1 LGHNA, CDR2 YNFKEQ. CDR3 length: 14 amino acids. J gave up 1 base and V 2 bases, and 1 base lay outside the gene matches. Worth noting for this clone: Antigen specificity is unknown.

Sequenced by immunoSEQ multiplex PCR; TCRdb stores in-frame clones only, minus some. The table records about 37,000 clones, around 93% of them present only once. The sequencing here drew on CD4+ or CD8+ T cells sorted from blood, taken in a trial of the OX40 agonist ivuxolimab. This receptor was identified in an adult with an advanced solid tumor such as melanoma, head and neck, liver or kidney cancer. The chain recombines TRBV4-2 with TRBJ1-1; 7 positions agree with TRBD1. CDR3 sequence (DNA): TGTGCCAGCAGCCAAAGACAGGGGAACACTGAAGCTTTCTTT. Translated: CASSQRQGNTEAFF.